Below, one T cell receptor beta chain is given with its context. Its antigen is not known. The source of the sample is a study of T cell responses to AZD1222 COVID-19 vaccine. Profiled with immunoSEQ multiplex PCR; TCRdb holds only in-frame clones, not every one. Of tens of thousands of clones listed, about 86% are singletons. The study's findings and limits: Reports indicate that nearly half of spike-specific TCRs are directed at unmutated variant regions. Females made up more of the donors, who were largely white British, and clonal diversity may have come out too low.

V lost 1 base, J lost 4 bases, and 14 bases lay in between. Germline CDR1 is MNHEY and CDR2 is SVGAGI. The CDR3 is 16 residues long. The receptor was derived from an adult in good health. The chain has TRBV6-5 and TRBJ2-1; either TRBD1 or TRBD2 may supply D (5 bases each). The sequencing here drew on peripheral blood, taken on day 0 of AZD1222 vaccination. The CDR3 DNA sequence: TGTGCCAGCAGTTACTACTCCGGGACCATGTACAATGAGCAGTTCTTC. Translated, it gives CASSYYSGTMYNEQFF.